This is a list of T cell receptor beta chains from one sample in a study of T cell repertoires in cytomegalovirus infection. TCRdb fed the reads into MiXCR, producing one record per CDR3 protein. The data show about 360,000 distinct CDR3 sequences, around 18% seen once. The sequenced sample consisted of PBMCs. Receptor source: a human donor in good health (CMV status not recorded). Some clones in this sample may be carry-over from other donors' samples. The CDR3 runs from the conserved cysteine through the conserved F or W. D genes are given only for firm matches. Clone size is shown for a subset of rows, as once, few, many or a class of expanded clone.

J	V	D	size	DNA	CDR3
TRBJ1-1	TRBV29-1	NA	NA	TGCAGCGTCGGGGGCCTTAGCACTGAAGCTTTCTTT	CSVGGLSTEAFF
TRBJ2-6	TRBV20-1	NA	NA	TGCAGTGCTAACGGTTACTCTGGGGCCAACGTCCTGACTTTC	CSANGYSGANVLTF
TRBJ1-4	TRBV12-3/TRBV12-4	TRBD1	few	TGTGCCAGCAACACCAGGGGGACTAATGAAAAACTGTTTTTT	CASNTRGTNEKLFF
TRBJ1-1	TRBV28	NA	few	TGTGCCAGCAGTTTGACCTCTCGTCTACCGACTGAAGCTTTCTTT	CASSLTSRLPTEAFF
TRBJ2-6	TRBV12-3/TRBV12-4	NA	NA	TGTGCCAGCACCTTCGGGCACGCTGGGGCCAACGTCCTGACTTTC	CASTFGHAGANVLTF
TRBJ1-6	TRBV4-1	TRBD1	NA	TGCGCCAGCAGCCTCTCGGGACAGTCCTCCTATAATTCACCCCTCCACTTT	CASSLSGQSSYNSPLHF
TRBJ1-3	TRBV7-8	NA	many	TGTGCCAGCAGCTTAAGGACCGCCTCTGGAAACACCATATATTTT	CASSLRTASGNTIYF
TRBJ1-3	TRBV20-1	NA	once	TGCAGTGTTATTGGGGGCTCTGGAAACACCATATATTTT	CSVIGGSGNTIYF
TRBJ2-3	TRBV7-2	NA	many	TGTGCCAGCAGCCCCGTTGGGCTGCGGGGAGATACGCAGTATTTT	CASSPVGLRGDTQYF
TRBJ2-3	TRBV27	NA	many	TGTGCCAGCCCCCCAGGGGGGTATAGCACAGATACGCAGTATTTT	CASPPGGYSTDTQYF
TRBJ2-5	TRBV29-1	TRBD1	NA	TGCAGCGCCCTACAGGGGGAAGAGACCCAGTACTTC	CSALQGEETQYF
TRBJ1-5	TRBV12-3/TRBV12-4	NA	NA	TGTGCCAGCAGCAAGGACAGTCGCAATCAGCCCCAGCATTTT	CASSKDSRNQPQHF
TRBJ2-5	TRBV12-5	TRBD2	many	TGTGCTAGTGCCTTCCGGGACTATTACCAAGAGACCCAGTACTTC	CASAFRDYYQETQYF
TRBJ2-1	TRBV12-3/TRBV12-4	NA	many	TGTGCCAGCAGTTTAACCGATGAGCAGTTCTTC	CASSLTDEQFF
TRBJ2-6	TRBV20-1	NA	NA	TGCAGTGCTAGAGGGGAGGTAGCTGGGGCCAACGTCCTGACTTTC	CSARGEVAGANVLTF
TRBJ1-1	TRBV7-6	NA	NA	TGTGCCAGCAGTCTCCAGGGTACTAAAGCTTTCTTT	CASSLQGTKAFF
TRBJ1-5	TRBV19	NA	many	TGTGCCAGTAGTATAGGGTGGGGGGGGCCGGGGAATCAGCCCCAGCATTTT	CASSIGWGGPGNQPQHF